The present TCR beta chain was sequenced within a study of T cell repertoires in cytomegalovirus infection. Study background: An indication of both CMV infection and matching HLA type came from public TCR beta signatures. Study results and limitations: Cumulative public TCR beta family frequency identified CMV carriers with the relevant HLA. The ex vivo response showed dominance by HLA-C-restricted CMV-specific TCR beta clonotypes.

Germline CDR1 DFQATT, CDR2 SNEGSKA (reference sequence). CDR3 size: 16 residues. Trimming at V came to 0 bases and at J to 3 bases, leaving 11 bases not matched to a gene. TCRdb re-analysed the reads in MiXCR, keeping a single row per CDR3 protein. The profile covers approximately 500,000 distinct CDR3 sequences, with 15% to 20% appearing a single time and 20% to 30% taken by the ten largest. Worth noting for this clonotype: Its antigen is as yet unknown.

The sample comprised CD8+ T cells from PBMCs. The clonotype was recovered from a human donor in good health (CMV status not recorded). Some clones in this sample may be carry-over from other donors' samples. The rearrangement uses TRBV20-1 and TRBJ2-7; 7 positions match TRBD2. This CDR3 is CSARDQRSGAVYEQYF. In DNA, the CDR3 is TGCAGTGCTAGAGATCAGAGGAGCGGGGCGGTCTACGAGCAGTACTTC.